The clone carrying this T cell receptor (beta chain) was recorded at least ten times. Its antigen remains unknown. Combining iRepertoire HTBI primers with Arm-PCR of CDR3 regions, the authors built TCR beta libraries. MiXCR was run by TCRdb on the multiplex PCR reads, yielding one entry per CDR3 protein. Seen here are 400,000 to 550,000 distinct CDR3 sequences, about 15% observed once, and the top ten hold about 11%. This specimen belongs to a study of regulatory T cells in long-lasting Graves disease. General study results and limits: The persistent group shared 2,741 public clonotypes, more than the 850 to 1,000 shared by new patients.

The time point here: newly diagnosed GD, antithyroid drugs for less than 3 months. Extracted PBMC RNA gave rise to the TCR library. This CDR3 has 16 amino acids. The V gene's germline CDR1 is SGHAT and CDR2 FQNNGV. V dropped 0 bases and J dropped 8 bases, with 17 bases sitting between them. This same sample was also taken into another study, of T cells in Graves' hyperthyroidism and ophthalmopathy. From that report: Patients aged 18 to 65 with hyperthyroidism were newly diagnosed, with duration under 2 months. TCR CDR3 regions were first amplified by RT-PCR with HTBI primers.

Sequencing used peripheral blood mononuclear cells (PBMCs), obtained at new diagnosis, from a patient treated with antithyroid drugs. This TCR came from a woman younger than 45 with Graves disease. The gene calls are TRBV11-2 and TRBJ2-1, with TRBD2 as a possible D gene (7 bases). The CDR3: CASSLDRGRGGDEQFF. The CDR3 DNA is TGTGCCAGCAGCTTAGATCGCGGGAGAGGGGGTGATGAGCAGTTCTTC.